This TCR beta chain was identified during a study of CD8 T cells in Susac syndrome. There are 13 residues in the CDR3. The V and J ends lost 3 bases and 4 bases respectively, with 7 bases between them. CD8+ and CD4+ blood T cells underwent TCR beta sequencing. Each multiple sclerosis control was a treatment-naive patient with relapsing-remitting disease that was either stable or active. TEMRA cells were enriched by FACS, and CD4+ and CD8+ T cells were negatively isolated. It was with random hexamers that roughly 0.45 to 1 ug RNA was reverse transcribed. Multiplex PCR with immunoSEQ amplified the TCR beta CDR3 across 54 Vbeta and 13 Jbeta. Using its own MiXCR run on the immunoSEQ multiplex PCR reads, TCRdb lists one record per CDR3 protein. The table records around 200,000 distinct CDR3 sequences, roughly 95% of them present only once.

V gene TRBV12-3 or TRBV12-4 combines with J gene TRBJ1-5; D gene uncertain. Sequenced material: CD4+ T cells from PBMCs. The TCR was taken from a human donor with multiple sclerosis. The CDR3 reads CASSFRGNQPQHF. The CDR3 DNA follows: TGTGCCAGCAGTTTTCGTGGAAATCAGCCCCAGCATTTT.